This TCR beta chain was recovered during a study of technical replicates of blood from a few donors. TCRdb's table, derived via immunoSEQ multiplex PCR, lists solely in-frame clones and lacks some. This sample yields about 83,000 clones, of which just over 90% are seen a single time; about 0.23% belongs to the top ten. Trimming cost V 7 bases and J 3 bases, with 14 bases left between them. This CDR3 is 13 amino acids long. Per germline, CDR1 SQVTM and CDR2 ANQGSEA. The material sequenced was T cells isolated from PBMCs. The receptor was derived from a human donor in good health. The rearrangement uses TRBV29-1 and TRBJ2-3; D is perhaps TRBD1 (6 bases). CDR3 bases: TGCAGCGCATCTAGAGGGGGAACAGATACGCAGTATTTT. This gives the protein CSASRGGTDTQYF.